The entry below gives a single T cell receptor beta chain sequence along with its context. Germline CDR1 and CDR2: DFQATT and SNEGSKA (reference sequence). V lost 0 bases and J lost 11, with 10 bases in between. The CDR3 runs to 12 residues. Primed by a sample-barcoded 5' primer and a J-beta primer mix, a second PCR proceeded for about 7 to 12 cycles. TCRdb ran MiXCR on the 5' RACE reads and lists one entry per CDR3 protein. The top ten clones hold under 4.5% of a sample with 750,000 to 850,000 distinct CDR3 sequences, around a quarter of them seen once. The data derive from a study of blood T cells in healthy people across ages. This sample was shared with a second study, whose subject was T cells of mothers and their children.

The specimen was blood. This sequence joins TRBV20-1 and TRBJ1-4; D is perhaps TRBD1 (5 bases). The clonotype comes from a boy younger than 18 in good health. CDR3 DNA: TGCAGTGCTAGAGATAATGGGGGGAAACTGTTTTTT. Translation gives CSARDNGGKLFF.